A selection of T cell receptor beta chains follows, all from one sample in a study of T cells in Graves' hyperthyroidism and ophthalmopathy. From the multiplex PCR reads, TCRdb called clonotypes with MiXCR, one entry per CDR3 protein. The data hold around 260,000 distinct CDR3 sequences, with about 25% observed a single time. The sequencing sample was made of blood. The origin of the receptors is a man aged 40-55 years with Graves' hyperthyroidism that later progressed to Graves' ophthalmopathy. CDR3s leave out the opening cysteine and the closing phenylalanine or tryptophan.

CDR3	V	J
SAARGQGEAF	TRBV20-1	TRBJ1-1
ASSESDQETQY	TRBV2	TRBJ2-5
ASSLRQGIDQPQH	TRBV5-5	TRBJ1-5
ASSTQGASYEQY	TRBV6-1	TRBJ2-7
SARGNTGLPYEQY	TRBV20-1	TRBJ2-7
ASSFPDPYT	TRBV28	TRBJ1-2
ASSYSTPTGTQY	TRBV6-5	TRBJ2-5
AWRGVNTGELF	TRBV30	TRBJ2-2
ASMAYSNQPQH	TRBV19	TRBJ1-5
ASSVGAGPYEQY	TRBV9	TRBJ2-7
ATSGQGANSGANVLT	TRBV24-1	TRBJ2-6
ASSPGQAAGYEQY	TRBV12-3/TRBV12-4	TRBJ2-7
ASRDRGRLN	TRBV12-3/TRBV12-4	TRBJ2-5
SVDRPGRMSDGYT	TRBV29-1	TRBJ1-2
ASSPYRGREPQH	TRBV6-1	TRBJ1-5
ASGTGAYGYT	TRBV11-2	TRBJ1-2
ASSQGPTPVEAF	TRBV3-1	TRBJ1-1
ASSLPGLAEMGETQY	TRBV6-2/TRBV6-3	TRBJ2-5
ASSQDLIRGGTEAF	TRBV4-1	TRBJ1-1
ASSVVFVRKKETQY	TRBV9	TRBJ2-5
ASTVWSQGFETQY	TRBV27	TRBJ2-5
ASSSYRQGAEQY	TRBV11-2	TRBJ2-7
ASTGMQETQY	TRBV6-1	TRBJ2-5
ASSYGTGGPEAF	TRBV6-5	TRBJ1-1
ASRRSGDYEQY	TRBV6-1	TRBJ2-7
ASSLYDGVGDEQY	TRBV11-2	TRBJ2-7
ASSLRLRAQPQH	TRBV28	TRBJ1-5
ASSQLGGDHSPLH	TRBV4-1	TRBJ1-6
ASIKGWPTEAF	TRBV28	TRBJ1-1
ASSPDMFYGYT	TRBV12-3/TRBV12-4	TRBJ1-2
SARDYRWAQH	TRBV20-1	TRBJ1-5
ASSEVKRASSYNEQF	TRBV6-1	TRBJ2-1
ASRKKSGLANHANTGELF	TRBV28	TRBJ2-2
ASSLSLRDTEAF	TRBV11-2	TRBJ1-1
ASSLFENQPQH	TRBV5-1	TRBJ1-5
ASSYSTGESYEQY	TRBV4-1	TRBJ2-7
SAYPIRDLNQPQH	TRBV20-1	TRBJ1-5
ASKGRSGELF	TRBV12-3/TRBV12-4	TRBJ2-2
SARTGYSNQPQH	TRBV20-1	TRBJ1-5
SASGTDTQY	TRBV20-1	TRBJ2-3
ASRPAGRSTEAF	TRBV3-1	TRBJ1-1
SATGTGMSQPQH	TRBV20-1	TRBJ1-5
ASSELLAGSETQY	TRBV6-1	TRBJ2-5
ASSRVVVGASTDTQY	TRBV19	TRBJ2-3
ASTPWIGETQY	TRBV6-2/TRBV6-3	TRBJ2-5
ASSRGLAGFYEQY	TRBV12-3/TRBV12-4	TRBJ2-7
ASSGLGLARPYEQY	TRBV6-1	TRBJ2-7